One T cell receptor beta chain is described in this entry. The data were produced by immunoSEQ multiplex PCR, yet TCRdb's version contains in-frame clones alone and is incomplete. Of approximately 270,000 clones in the sample, roughly 91% are singletons; the top ten hold more than 0.75%. The sample originates from a study of blood T cell repertoires in COVID-19. The sample comprised peripheral blood. This receptor was taken from a man aged 25-45 years with acute or convalescent COVID-19.

DNA of the CDR3: TGTGCCAGCAGCTCCTCGGGGCCCCAGCATTTT. This sequence encodes CASSSSGPQHF. This chain links TRBV7-6 with TRBJ1-5; D not resolved. V was cut by 4 bases and J by 9 bases, with 7 bases left in between. CDR1 is SGHVS, CDR2 FNYEAQ, per germline. The CDR3 sequence is 11 residues long.